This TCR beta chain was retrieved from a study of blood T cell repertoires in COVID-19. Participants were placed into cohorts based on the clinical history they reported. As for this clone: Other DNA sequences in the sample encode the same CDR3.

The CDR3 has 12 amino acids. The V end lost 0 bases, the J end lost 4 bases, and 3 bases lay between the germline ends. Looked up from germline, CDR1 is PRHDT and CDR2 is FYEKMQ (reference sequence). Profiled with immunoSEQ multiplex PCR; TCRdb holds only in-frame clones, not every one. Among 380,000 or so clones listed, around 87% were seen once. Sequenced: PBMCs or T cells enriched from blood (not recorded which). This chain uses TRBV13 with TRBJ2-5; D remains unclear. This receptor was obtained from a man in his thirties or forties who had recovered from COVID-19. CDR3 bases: TGTGCCAGCAGCTTAGGCCGAGAGACCCAGTACTTC. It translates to CASSLGRETQYF.